The next 14 T cell receptor beta chains were all read from a single sample in a study of OX40 agonist ivuxolimab in advanced cancers. Some clones are missing from TCRdb's copy, which holds only in-frame ones; the method was immunoSEQ multiplex PCR. The data show over 15,000 clones, 65% to 80% seen once. The starting material was CD4+ or CD8+ T cells sorted from blood, obtained in a trial of the OX40 agonist ivuxolimab. These receptors were collected from an adult with an advanced solid tumor such as melanoma, head and neck, liver or kidney cancer.

To note about this clone: This may stem from a read error, because a much larger clone lies one nucleotide away. Within the sample, other DNA sequences also encode this same CDR3. This rearrangement joins TRBV11-2 to TRBJ2-7; no clear D gene. Germline CDR1 SGHAT, CDR2 FQNNGV. V lost 1 base and J 6 bases, leaving 4 bases between the germline ends. The CDR3 covers 11 residues. The CDR3 DNA follows: TGTGCCAGCAGCTTAGGGCCCGAGCAGTACTTC. Translated, it gives CASSLGPEQYF.

In DNA, the CDR3 is TGTGCCAGCAGCTCTGGACAGGGGGCGAGCAATCAGCCCCAGCATTTT. Translated: CASSSGQGASNQPQHF. The chain joins TRBV5-6 to TRBJ1-5; 11 bases map to TRBD1. In germline, CDR1 is SGHDT, CDR2 YYEEEE. With 3 bases clipped from V and 1 base from J, the junction kept 3 bases outside the gene matches. CDR3 length: 16 residues.

The chain uses TRBV27 and TRBJ2-1, with 10 bases identical to TRBD1. The V and J ends lost 8 bases and 7 bases, in that order; junction bases with no gene match: 5. CDR3 size: 13 residues. Germline loops: CDR1 MNHEY, CDR2 SMNVEV (reference sequence). CDR3 bases: TGTGCCAGCGGGGACAGGGGCTGGAATGAGCAGTTCTTC. Translated, it gives CASGDRGWNEQFF.

The chain couples TRBV11-3 to TRBJ2-1; 7 nucleotides match TRBD2. This CDR3 contains 13 residues. V dropped 5 bases and J dropped 8; count of bases not matched to a gene: 6. Germline CDR1 is SGHNT and CDR2 is YENEEA. CDR3: CASSLGLVYEQFF. CDR3 in DNA: TGTGCCAGCAGCCTCGGACTAGTCTATGAGCAGTTCTTC.

The chain is built from TRBV5-8 and TRBJ2-7; 12 nucleotides agree with TRBD2. The CDR3 is 15 amino acids. Trimming removed 4 bases from V and 6 bases from J; junction bases left unmatched: 8. Germline V gene lookup returns CDR1 SGHTS and CDR2 YDEGEE. The CDR3 sequence: CASSPQGLAGFEQYF. The CDR3 coding sequence is TGTGCCAGCAGCCCTCAGGGACTAGCGGGCTTCGAGCAGTACTTC.

By frequency in the sample, this clone is medium-sized (0.01 to 0.1%). The chain has TRBV28 and TRBJ1-2, with 8 bases identical to TRBD1. Germline V gene data show CDR1 as MDHEN and CDR2 as SYDVKM. CDR3 size: 15 residues. Trimming removed 7 bases from V and 1 base from J; junction bases left unmatched: 8. The CDR3 here is CASTSDRDYNYGYTF. CDR3 DNA: TGTGCCAGCACTTCGGACAGGGACTATAACTATGGCTACACCTTC.

The chain is built from TRBV5-4 and TRBJ2-3; 9 bases line up with TRBD2. CDR3 length: 15 residues. Germline-derived CDR1 and CDR2 are SGHNT and YYREEE (reference sequence). Germline trimming cut 0 bases from V and 3 bases from J; bases unmatched to any gene: 2. The CDR3 DNA reads as TGTGCCAGCAGCTTGGCAGCGGGGGGAACAGATACGCAGTATTTT. Protein product: CASSLAAGGTDTQYF.

This sequence joins TRBV15 and TRBJ2-2, with 7 bases that match TRBD1. Trimming removed 5 bases from V and 4 bases from J; junction bases left unmatched: 10. This CDR3 spans 16 amino acids. Germline V CDR1 and CDR2: LNHNV, YYDKDF (reference sequence). CDR3: CATSRDRELGTGELFF. Here the CDR3 DNA reads TGTGCCACCAGCCGTGACAGGGAGTTGGGCACCGGGGAGCTGTTTTTT.

The V gene is TRBV7-9, the J gene TRBJ2-5; the D is unclear. Trimming cost V 2 bases and J 4 bases, with 2 bases left between them. This CDR3 is 11 amino acids long. Germline V lookup: CDR1 SEHNR, CDR2 FQNEAQ (reference sequence). The CDR3 DNA is TGTGCCAGCAGCTTATTAGAGACCCAGTACTTC. Translation: CASSLLETQYF.

The table lists this clone with a count of one. The chain links TRBV14 to TRBJ1-1, with 9 bases aligning to TRBD1. This CDR3 is built from 16 residues. In germline, CDR1 is SGHDN, CDR2 FVKESK. Losses at the gene ends were 6 bases for V and 0 bases for J; bases not matched to a gene: 8. As DNA, the CDR3 is TGTGCCAGCAGTCCAAGGGGGACAGGGCTGAACACTGAAGCTTTCTTT. Protein sequence: CASSPRGTGLNTEAFF.

The gene calls are TRBV2 and TRBJ2-3; D ambiguous. This CDR3 has 13 amino acids. Germline V gene lookup returns CDR1 SNHLY and CDR2 FYNNEI. Trimming shortened V by 2 bases and J by 6 bases, and 9 bases separated the two germline ends. The CDR3 bases are TGTGCCAGCAGTGAAAGGTCAGCTGATACGCAGTATTTT. This translates into CASSERSADTQYF.

J is TRBJ1-1 and V is TRBV7-2, with D perhaps TRBD1 (5 bases). Germline V gene lookup returns CDR1 SGHTA and CDR2 FQGNSA. V was shortened by 4 bases and J by 7 bases, with 7 bases between the two germline ends. CDR3 length: 11 residues. CDR3 amino acids: CASSSGLEAFF. DNA of the CDR3: TGTGCCAGCAGCTCGGGACTTGAAGCTTTCTTT.

The chain uses TRBV6-5 and TRBJ1-1, with 9 nucleotides matching TRBD1. Germline lookup yields CDR1 MNHEY and CDR2 SVGAGI. Losses at the gene ends were 4 bases for V and 5 bases for J; bases not matched to a gene: 8. The CDR3 sequence is 15 residues long. The CDR3 loop reads CASSFAGTGRTEAFF. As DNA, the CDR3 is TGTGCCAGCAGTTTCGCCGGGACAGGGAGAACTGAAGCTTTCTTT.

This clone appeared a few times. This rearrangement joins TRBV7-9 to TRBJ1-1; no firm D call. The CDR3 has 13 amino acids. Germline-derived CDR1 and CDR2 are SEHNR and FQNEAQ (reference sequence). Between the trimmed V and J ends, which lost 5 bases and 3 bases, there was a span of 10 bases. CDR3: CASSDSAYTEAFF. CDR3 in DNA: TGTGCCAGCAGCGATTCAGCCTACACTGAAGCTTTCTTT.